The rows below give T cell receptor beta chains drawn from one sample of a study of tumor and adjacent non-tumor tissue in lung cancer. From the multiplex PCR reads, TCRdb called clonotypes with MiXCR, one entry per CDR3 protein. The sample holds 120,000 or so distinct CDR3 sequences, about 66% seen once. The source material was lung tumor tissue. The receptors derive from a man younger than 45 with non-small cell lung cancer. CDR3s include the opening cysteine and the closing phenylalanine or tryptophan. D genes are given only for firm matches. The size entry is marked missing in some rows and otherwise reads once, few, many or a size class.

clone size,J gene,D gene,V gene,CDR3 DNA,CDR3 protein
-,TRBJ2-1,-,TRBV19,TGTGCCAGTAGGAAGAGGGGGGGGCCCTACAATGAGCAGTTCTTC,CASRKRGGPYNEQFF
-,TRBJ2-1,-,TRBV5-1,TGCGCCAGCAGCTTGGCCACGGGGGGCTCTGGCAATGAGCAATTCTTC,CASSLATGGSGNEQFF
-,TRBJ2-5,-,TRBV5-1,TGCGCCGGCAGCTTGCGGATCCAAGAGACCCAGTACTTC,CAGSLRIQETQYF
medium-sized,TRBJ2-7,TRBD2,TRBV11-2,TGTGCCAGCAGCCCGGGGACGACTAGCGGTTACGAGCAGTACTTC,CASSPGTTSGYEQYF
many,TRBJ2-7,TRBD2,TRBV6-5,TGTGCCAGCAGTTACTCCCCTAGCGGGACAGCTGGCGAGCAGTACTTC,CASSYSPSGTAGEQYF
-,TRBJ1-1,-,TRBV20-1,TGCAGTGCTAGAGGGGGATCCCGACGATCAATTGAAGCTTTTTTT,CSARGGSRRSIEAFF
few,TRBJ1-5,TRBD1,TRBV5-6,TGTGCCAGCAGCGTAGCCGGGACAGGGGCCGGTCAGCCCCAGCATTTT,CASSVAGTGAGQPQHF
-,TRBJ2-7,-,TRBV19,TGTGCCAGTACCCCCGGGAGCCCTGACAGCTCCTACGAGCAGTACTTC,CASTPGSPDSSYEQYF
-,TRBJ1-1,-,TRBV18,TGTGCCAGCTCACCTAATGTGAACACTGAAGCTTTCTTT,CASSPNVNTEAFF
many,TRBJ2-5,TRBD2,TRBV6-1,TGTGCCAGCAGTTTGGTACTAGCGGGAGGGCCGGGCCAAGAGACCCAGTACTTC,CASSLVLAGGPGQETQYF
few,TRBJ2-7,TRBD2,TRBV28,TGTGCCAGCAGTTTAGGGCTCGGGACTAGTGGCCACGAGCAGTACTTC,CASSLGLGTSGHEQYF
many,TRBJ1-1,-,TRBV4-1,TGCGCCAGCAGCCCCCTTGGTTGGAGGTCCGTTGAAGCTTTCTTT,CASSPLGWRSVEAFF
-,TRBJ2-1,-,TRBV6-2/TRBV6-3,TGTGCCAGCAAGGCCCGGGGCAGGGCGTTGAATGGGCAGTTCTTC,CASKARGRALNGQFF
many,TRBJ1-4,-,TRBV6-5,TGTGCCAGCAGTTATCATGCATCGGGGGGGCTCAATGAAAAACTGTTTTTT,CASSYHASGGLNEKLFF
-,TRBJ2-3,-,TRBV12-3/TRBV12-4,TGTGCCAGCAGGGTGCGACAGGAGGCGCTTTCAAATACGCAGTATTTT,CASRVRQEALSNTQYF
-,TRBJ2-2,-,TRBV12-3/TRBV12-4,TGTGCCAGCAACACCAGTTGGGGCGGGGAGCTGTTTTTT,CASNTSWGGELFF
-,TRBJ2-1,-,TRBV25-1,TGTGCCAGCAGGGGGGCACGAGGTGGTAATGAGCAGTTCTTC,CASRGARGGNEQFF
-,TRBJ2-1,TRBD2,TRBV20-1,TGCACTGCTAGAGATGCCGGGGGGTATAATGAGCAGTTCTTC,CTARDAGGYNEQFF
-,TRBJ2-7,TRBD2,TRBV20-1,TGCGGTGCGAGAGATAGCGGGTTTTTCCCCTACGAGCAGTACTTC,CGARDSGFFPYEQYF
-,TRBJ2-2,-,TRBV6-2/TRBV6-3,TGTGCCAGCAATAAATCACAGGTTGAGACCTACACCGGGGAGCTGTTTTTT,CASNKSQVETYTGELFF
many,TRBJ1-1,-,TRBV29-1,TGCAGCACAAGGGAGGGAACTTCTGAAGCTTTCTTT,CSTREGTSEAFF
-,TRBJ2-7,TRBD2,TRBV14,TGTGCCAGCAGCCAAGAGGGTCCCGGGAGGGCCTACGAGCAGTACTTC,CASSQEGPGRAYEQYF
-,TRBJ2-1,TRBD1,TRBV20-1,TGCAATGCTAGAACGGCTAGGGGGCATAATGAGCAGTTCTTC,CNARTARGHNEQFF
many,TRBJ2-5,-,TRBV29-1,TGCAGCGTTGAAGGGGCAGGATGGACCCAGTACTTC,CSVEGAGWTQYF
-,TRBJ2-3,-,TRBV5-1,TGCGCCAGCAGCTTCGGACTAACAACAGATACGCAGTATTTT,CASSFGLTTDTQYF
-,TRBJ2-5,TRBD1,TRBV4-2,TGTGTCAGCAGCCAAGAAACTAGAGGGGGCCCCGGGGAGACCCAGTACTTC,CVSSQETRGGPGETQYF
-,TRBJ1-1,-,TRBV4-3,TGCGCCAGCAACCAAGATTGGGATACTGAAGCTTTCTTT,CASNQDWDTEAFF
-,TRBJ2-5,-,TRBV11-2,TGTGCCAGCAGCTTAGATCCTACGGGGACCCACTACTTC,CASSLDPTGTHYF
many,TRBJ1-5,TRBD1,TRBV12-3/TRBV12-4,TGTGCCAGCAGTTCCCATGACAGGGGCGGTCAGCCCCAGCATTTT,CASSSHDRGGQPQHF
-,TRBJ2-3,TRBD2,TRBV12-3/TRBV12-4,TGTGCCAGCAGTTTTTTTAGCGGGAGGGCCGGCACAGATACGCAGTATTTT,CASSFFSGRAGTDTQYF
medium-sized,TRBJ1-6,TRBD1,TRBV11-2,TGTGCCAGCAGCTTTGGGACAGGGTACTCACCCCTCCACTTT,CASSFGTGYSPLHF
-,TRBJ1-6,-,TRBV11-2,TGTGCCAGCAGCTTAGCGACAGTGGGGAATTCACCCCTCCACTTT,CASSLATVGNSPLHF
-,TRBJ2-5,-,TRBV6-5,TGTGTCAGCAGTTACTCGGGGAGCCGCGGGGAGACCCAGTACTTC,CVSSYSGSRGETQYF
-,TRBJ2-3,-,TRBV6-5,TGTGCCGGCAGTTACTCCCCGTTAGAGGATACGCAGTATTTT,CAGSYSPLEDTQYF
-,TRBJ2-5,-,TRBV11-1,TGTGCCAGCAGGTCAATATGGGGTAGCGGACAAGAGACCCAGAACTTC,CASRSIWGSGQETQNF
-,TRBJ2-1,-,TRBV12-3/TRBV12-4,TGTGCCAGTTGGGCGGGACTTTACAATGAGCAGGTCTTC,CASWAGLYNEQVF
-,TRBJ1-1,TRBD1,TRBV11-3,TGTGCCAGCAGCCTACAGGGGAACACTGAAGCTTCCTTT,CASSLQGNTEASF
-,TRBJ1-2,-,TRBV11-2,TGTGCCGGCAGCCTTAGTGACTTGGGTGGCTACATCTTC,CAGSLSDLGGYIF
-,TRBJ2-2,TRBD2,TRBV11-2,TGTGCCAGCAGCTCCCATACGACTAGCTACTCGTCCGGGGAGCTGTTTTTT,CASSSHTTSYSSGELFF
-,TRBJ1-5,TRBD1,TRBV11-2,TGTGCTAGCAGCTTACAGGGGAGTTATAGCAACCAGCCCCAGCATTTT,CASSLQGSYSNQPQHF
-,TRBJ2-7,TRBD2,TRBV11-2,TGTGCCAGCACCTTGGAGCTGGGGGGGGAACGGTACTTC,CASTLELGGERYF
-,TRBJ2-5,TRBD2,TRBV13,TGTGCCAGTAGCTCAAACTCCGGGACTAGCGGGCAAGAGACCCAGTACTTC,CASSSNSGTSGQETQYF
-,TRBJ2-7,-,TRBV14,TGTGCCAGCAGCCAGGTCCCGGGGGACCAGTACTTC,CASSQVPGDQYF
many,TRBJ2-5,TRBD2,TRBV20-1,TGCAGTGCTAGGCACCCGGGACTAGCGGGGGGCGTGACCCAGTACTTC,CSARHPGLAGGVTQYF
-,TRBJ2-1,-,TRBV20-1,TGCAGTGCTAGCAGCAGGACCGGGGGTGAGCGGTTCTTC,CSASSRTGGERFF
-,TRBJ2-1,-,TRBV11-3,TGTGCCTGCAGCCTAGACGAATCGACTGAGCAGTTCTTC,CACSLDESTEQFF
-,TRBJ2-1,-,TRBV12-3/TRBV12-4,TGTGCCAGCAGTTTTCGCAGGATAGCGAATGAGCAGTTCTTC,CASSFRRIANEQFF
-,TRBJ2-1,TRBD1,TRBV10-3,TGTGCCATCAGTGACCCTCGGACAGGGGGCGATGAGCAGCTCTTC,CAISDPRTGGDEQLF
many,TRBJ2-1,-,TRBV20-1,TGCAGTGCTAGAGAGGGAGACCGGGGGATGAGTTCCTACAATGAGCAGTTCTTC,CSAREGDRGMSSYNEQFF
many,TRBJ1-2,-,TRBV4-1,TGCGCCAGCAGCCAGGCCGGGGTTTATGGCTACACCTTC,CASSQAGVYGYTF
-,TRBJ1-1,-,TRBV6-2/TRBV6-3,TGTGCCAGCAGTTCTCGGAGTGAAGTTTTCTTT,CASSSRSEVFF
-,TRBJ1-1,-,TRBV7-8,TGTGCCAGCAGCTCAATACGGGGCGAGGGTGAAGCTTTCTTT,CASSSIRGEGEAFF
-,TRBJ2-5,-,TRBV6-5,TGTGCCAGCAGTTCACAGGGATGGGATCTAGAGACCCAGTACTTC,CASSSQGWDLETQYF
-,TRBJ1-6,TRBD1,TRBV20-1,TGCAGTGCTAGAGTGGGGGGGGACAGGGGATGGGGCTCCTATAATTCACCCCTCCGCTTT,CSARVGGDRGWGSYNSPLRF
-,TRBJ2-3,-,TRBV10-3,TGCACCACATCCACGAGCATAGATACGCAGTATTTT,CTTSTSIDTQYF
-,TRBJ2-6,-,TRBV4-3,TGCGCCAGCAGCCATGACCTCGGATTCAACCTTGGGGCCAACGTCCTGACTTTC,CASSHDLGFNLGANVLTF